This record looks at one T cell receptor (beta chain) sequence and its context. The antigen remains undetermined. TCRdb processed the 5' RACE reads anew with MiXCR; each CDR3 protein has one entry. Counted here are 1.5 million to 2 million distinct CDR3 sequences, under 35% occurring once; the ten biggest clones make up around 0.3%. The entry originates in a study of identical twins. CDR1 is ENHRY and CDR2 is SYGVKD in the germline V gene. The CDR3 is made up of 14 amino acids. V gave up 4 bases and J gave up 8 bases, with 14 bases separating them. Study-wide points: Partial confounding of zero-insertion analyses by invariant MAIT and iNKT cells was possible. Modelling approaches yielded underestimates of out-of-frame TCR alpha sharing between monozygotic twins.

V is TRBV10-3 and J is TRBJ1-4; possibly TRBD1 for D (5 bases). The receptor was derived from a newborn girl in good health. Sequencing was done on a sample of cord blood. CDR3 in amino acids: CAISGRGVWEKLFF. The CDR3 nucleotides are TGTGCCATCAGTGGTAGGGGAGTCTGGGAAAAACTGTTTTTT.